This TCR beta chain was obtained from a study of long-term antiretroviral therapy in people with HIV. Study-wide results and limits: Whereas controls had wider CDR3 length ranges, HIV repertoires had narrower ones. Investigators report no available data on ART adherence, viral resistance or therapy changes.

A v3.0 immunoSEQ assay was performed at survey level. Here immunoSEQ multiplex PCR was the method, and the copy in TCRdb shows in-frame clones only, minus some. Among roughly 28,000 clones listed, approximately 78% were seen once. V lost 6 bases and J lost 5, with 13 bases in between. Looked up from germline, CDR1 is MNHEY and CDR2 is SVGAGI. The CDR3 contains 13 residues. In this sample, this clone turned up a few times. Its antigen is as yet unknown. The clonotype originates from a man in his forties or fifties with HIV. The sequencing used unsorted PBMCs, collected 2.9 years after starting antiretroviral therapy. The chain joins TRBV6-5 to TRBJ1-2; a possible D gene is TRBD1 (5 bases). The CDR3 spells CASSPTGVYGYTF. The DNA for the CDR3 is TGTGCCAGCAGCCCGACGGGGGTGTATGGCTACACCTTC.